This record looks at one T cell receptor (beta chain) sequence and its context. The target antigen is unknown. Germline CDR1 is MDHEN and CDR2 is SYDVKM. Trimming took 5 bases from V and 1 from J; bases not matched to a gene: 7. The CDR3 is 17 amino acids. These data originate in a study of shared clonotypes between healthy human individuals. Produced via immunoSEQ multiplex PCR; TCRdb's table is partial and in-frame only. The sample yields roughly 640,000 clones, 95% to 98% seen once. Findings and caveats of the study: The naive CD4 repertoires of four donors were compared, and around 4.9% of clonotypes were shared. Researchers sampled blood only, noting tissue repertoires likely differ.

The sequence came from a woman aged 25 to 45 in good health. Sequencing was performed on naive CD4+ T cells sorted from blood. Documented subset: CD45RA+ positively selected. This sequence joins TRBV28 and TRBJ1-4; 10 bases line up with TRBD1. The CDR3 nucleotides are TGTGCCAGCAGTCCCGGGACAGGGGTAGAAACTAATGAAAAACTGTTTTTT. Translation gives CASSPGTGVETNEKLFF.